Listed here are 31 T cell receptor beta chains from one sample, sequenced in a study of CD8+ T cells in alopecia areata. Regarding treatment: oral pan-JAK inhibitor, 5-10 mg twice daily. Once RNA had been extracted, it was reverse transcribed into cDNA to act as the sequencing template. Profiled with immunoSEQ multiplex PCR; TCRdb holds only in-frame clones, not every one. The data show more than 200,000 clones, with approximately 45% seen just once and over 2% held by the top ten. Sequenced material: CD4+ T cells sorted from blood, taken at roughly week 36, from a patient treated with tofacitinib. The receptors were gathered from a human donor with alopecia areata.

V is TRBV4-1 and J is TRBJ2-7, with D possibly called TRBD1 or TRBD2 (5 bases each). With 4 bases removed from V and 9 bases from J, the gap between germline ends came to 19 bases. CDR3 length: 14 amino acids. Germline CDR1 is MGHRA and CDR2 is YSYEKL. The CDR3 is CASSLRTRENLQYF. CDR3 DNA sequence: TGCGCCAGCAGCCTTAGGACAAGGGAGAACTTGCAGTACTTC.

CDR3 bases: TGTGCCAGCAGTGAAGGCGTCAGCTCCTACAATGAGCAGTTCTTC. Amino acid sequence: CASSEGVSSYNEQFF. The rearrangement uses TRBV25-1 and TRBJ2-1; unclear D gene. The germline V gene encodes CDR1 MGHDK and CDR2 SYGVNS. This CDR3 has 15 amino acids. V lost 2 bases and J 0 bases, leaving 8 bases between the germline ends. Filled out from reference TRBV25-1 and TRBJ2-1, the complete variable domain reads EADIYQTPRYLVIGTGKKITLECSQTMGHDKMYWYQQDPGMELHLIHYSYGVNSTEKGDLSSESTVSRIRTEHFPLTLESARPSHTSQYLCASSEGVSSYNEQFFGPGTRLTVL.

This chain uses TRBV28 with TRBJ2-7, with D tentatively TRBD2 (5 bases). Trimming removed 5 bases from V and 3 bases from J, with 14 bases in between. This CDR3 spans 14 amino acids. The germline V gene has CDR1 MDHEN and CDR2 SYDVKM. CDR3 protein: CASSTSSGVYEQYF. CDR3 coding DNA: TGTGCCAGCAGTACCTCCTCCGGGGTCTACGAGCAGTACTTC.

This clone was detected a few times. J is TRBJ1-2 and V is TRBV13; perhaps TRBD1 as D (6 bases). This CDR3 has 14 amino acids. Germline V gene lookup returns CDR1 PRHDT and CDR2 FYEKMQ (reference sequence). V dropped 9 bases and J dropped 7 bases, with 21 bases sitting between them. For the CDR3, the DNA is TGTGCCAGTTCTTACGACAGGAGGGATGGTGGCTACACCTTC. Translated: CASSYDRRDGGYTF.

V is TRBV5-1 and J is TRBJ2-5; D uncertain. This CDR3 is built from 15 residues. CDR1 SGHRS and CDR2 YFSETQ come from the germline V gene. V was pared by 0 bases and J by 4 bases, with 13 bases between. Here the CDR3 reads CASSLVAATGETQYF. The CDR3 bases are TGCGCCAGCAGCTTGGTGGCAGCTACCGGAGAGACCCAGTACTTC.

The V gene is TRBV7-2, the J gene TRBJ1-3; D unresolved. Trimming cost V 2 bases and J 1 base, with 0 bases left between them. Germline V gene sequence: CDR1 SGHTA, CDR2 FQGNSA. The CDR3 covers 12 residues. The CDR3 reads CASSLSGNTIYF. The CDR3 DNA is TGTGCCAGCAGCTTATCTGGAAACACCATATATTTT.

The chain uses TRBV27 and TRBJ2-5; D remains unclear. The CDR3 sequence is 14 residues long. The germline V gene has CDR1 MNHEY and CDR2 SMNVEV (reference sequence). The V gene lost 9 bases and the J gene lost 2 bases, with 16 bases spanning the gap. The CDR3 region is CARFLHGSQETQYF. CDR3 in DNA: TGTGCCAGATTCCTACATGGGTCGCAAGAGACCCAGTACTTC.

V and J are TRBV25-1 and TRBJ1-1; TRBD1 might be the D (6 bases). The CDR3 covers 15 residues. Germline V CDR1 and CDR2: MGHDK, SYGVNS. V was trimmed by 5 bases and J by 5 bases, leaving 18 bases between them. CDR3 loop: CASSSRPQGGTEAFF. CDR3 DNA: TGTGCCAGCAGTAGTCGACCACAGGGAGGTACTGAAGCTTTCTTT.

This clone was found a few times. The gene calls are TRBV4-3 and TRBJ2-4, with TRBD2 identical over 8 bases. The CDR3 sequence is 13 residues long. Germline trimming cut 0 bases from V and 10 bases from J; bases unmatched to any gene: 2. Germline V gene data show CDR1 as LGHNA and CDR2 as YSLEER. The CDR3 DNA follows: TGCGCCAGCAGCCAAGATCCTAGCGGGATTCAGTACTTC. It translates to CASSQDPSGIQYF.

V gene TRBV9 combines with J gene TRBJ2-5; 9 bases are a match to TRBD1. The V gene's germline CDR1 is SGDLS and CDR2 YYNGEE. The CDR3 consists of 15 residues. Germline trimming cut 0 bases from V and 4 bases from J; bases unmatched to any gene: 4. The CDR3 DNA sequence: TGTGCCAGCAGCGTAGCTGGGACAGGGACAGAGACCCAGTACTTC. It specifies CASSVAGTGTETQYF.

In this sample, this clone is medium-sized (0.01 to 0.1%). J is TRBJ2-1 and V is TRBV29-1; 10 bases map to TRBD2. This CDR3 is built from 15 residues. Germline V CDR1 and CDR2: SQVTM, ANQGSEA. With V trimmed by 0 bases and J by 2 bases, 1 base remained unmatched. The CDR3 spells CSVEESGRAYNEQFF. In nucleotides, the CDR3 is TGCAGCGTTGAAGAAAGCGGGAGGGCCTACAATGAGCAGTTCTTC.

This clone was counted a few times. This chain joins TRBV30 and TRBJ2-3; 9 bases map to TRBD2. The CDR3 spans 17 residues. Trimming took 0 bases from V and 2 from J; bases not matched to a gene: 9. The germline gives CDR1 GTSNPN, CDR2 SVGIG (reference sequence). The CDR3 reads CAWSVSLAGRYTDTQYF. The CDR3 DNA sequence: TGTGCCTGGAGTGTAAGCCTAGCGGGGCGTTACACAGATACGCAGTATTTT.

The chain combines TRBV5-4 with TRBJ2-3; either TRBD1 or TRBD2 may fit D (5 bases each). This CDR3 region has 16 residues. V lost 4 bases, J lost 1 base, and 16 bases lay in between. Germline assignment: CDR1 SGHNT and CDR2 YYREEE (reference sequence). The DNA for the CDR3 is TGTGCCAGCAGCGTCCCGGGACCAGTAGGCACAGATACGCAGTATTTT. It is translated as CASSVPGPVGTDTQYF.

The chain is built from TRBV11-2 and TRBJ1-5; the D is unclear. Trimming shortened V by 1 base and J by 7 bases, and 11 bases separated the two germline ends. The CDR3 extends over 14 amino acids. Germline lookup yields CDR1 SGHAT and CDR2 FQNNGV. CDR3 sequence: CASSLGRVRQPQHF. The CDR3 coding sequence is TGTGCCAGCAGCTTAGGGCGGGTAAGACAGCCCCAGCATTTT.

CDR3 amino acids: CASSLARDSKFF. CDR3 coding DNA: TGTGCCAGCAGCTTAGCCCGTGACAGTAAGTTCTTC. This rearrangement joins TRBV7-8 to TRBJ2-1; D is possibly TRBD1 (5 bases). Deletions cut 0 bases from V and 14 bases from J, with 11 bases between. The length of the CDR3 is 12 residues. CDR1 is SGHVS, CDR2 FQNEAQ, per germline.

The V gene is TRBV19, the J gene TRBJ2-7; 9 bases are a match to TRBD2. J gave up 11 bases and V 6 bases, and 20 bases lay outside the gene matches. The CDR3 runs 16 residues. The germline V gene has CDR1 LNHDA and CDR2 SQIVND (reference sequence). The CDR3 sequence: CASSTIEGGRAVKEYF. The DNA of the CDR3 is TGTGCCAGTAGCACCATTGAGGGCGGGAGGGCCGTCAAGGAGTACTTC.

Only a few counts were recorded for this clone. This chain's CDR3 is CAISEARGSSYNEQFF. The CDR3 DNA sequence: TGTGCCATCAGTGAAGCGCGCGGGAGCTCCTACAATGAGCAGTTCTTC. The chain uses TRBV10-3 and TRBJ2-1, with TRBD2 identical over 7 bases. Germline values: CDR1 ENHRY, CDR2 SYGVKD. The CDR3 extends over 16 amino acids. With 3 bases clipped from V and 0 bases from J, the junction kept 5 bases outside the gene matches.

The chain carries TRBV25-1 and TRBJ2-2; 7 bases are shared with TRBD1. The CDR3 covers 15 residues. Per the germline V gene, CDR1 is MGHDK and CDR2 is SYGVNS. The trim removed 6 bases at V and 4 bases at J, leaving 8 bases unmatched. DNA for the CDR3: TGTGCCAGCAGAGGGACAGCCTGGGGCACCGGGGAGCTGTTTTTT. Translating it yields CASRGTAWGTGELFF. Together with reference TRBV25-1 and TRBJ2-2, the CDR3 gives the full variable domain: EADIYQTPRYLVIGTGKKITLECSQTMGHDKMYWYQQDPGMELHLIHYSYGVNSTEKGDLSSESTVSRIRTEHFPLTLESARPSHTSQYLCASRGTAWGTGELFFGEGSRLTVL.

This clone turned up a few times. The V call is TRBV7-2, the J call TRBJ2-1; a weak D match, TRBD2 (5 bases). The CDR3 has 15 residues. V gave up 2 bases and J gave up 8 bases, with 16 bases separating them. Germline CDR1 reads SGHTA; CDR2 reads FQGNSA. CDR3 sequence reads: CASSLLRTPGYEQFF. The CDR3 region has the DNA TGTGCCAGCAGCTTATTACGGACTCCCGGGTATGAGCAGTTCTTC.

CDR3 loop: CSVAGPGYTF. The CDR3 DNA follows: TGCAGCGTTGCAGGTCCCGGCTACACCTTC. The chain carries TRBV29-1 and TRBJ1-2; no reliable D call. V dropped 4 bases and J dropped 8 bases, with 8 bases sitting between them. Germline lookup yields CDR1 SQVTM and CDR2 ANQGSEA. This CDR3 has 10 residues.

The genes are TRBV7-3 and TRBJ1-1, with D possibly TRBD1 on 5 matching bases. The CDR3 loop spans 13 amino acids. Deletions cut 6 bases from V and 1 base from J, with 9 bases between. Germline V gene data show CDR1 as SGHTA and CDR2 as FQGTGA. Here the CDR3 DNA reads TGTGCCAGCAGGCTTACAGGGAACACTGAAGCTTTCTTT. Translating it yields CASRLTGNTEAFF.

This clone was detected a few times. The J gene is TRBJ2-5, the V gene TRBV28; no clear D gene. Per germline, CDR1 MDHEN and CDR2 SYDVKM. The CDR3 is 13 amino acids. V gave up 6 bases and J gave up 4 bases, with 12 bases separating them. The CDR3 DNA reads TGTGCCAGCAGCACTGCTCCAGGAGAGACCCAGTACTTC. This encodes CASSTAPGETQYF.

The chain combines TRBV7-9 with TRBJ2-5, with D possibly being TRBD2 (7 bases). This CDR3 contains 16 residues. Trimming took 5 bases from V and 4 from J, leaving 20 bases between them. Germline CDR1 reads SEHNR; CDR2 reads FQNEAQ (reference sequence). CDR3 sequence (DNA): TGTGCCAGCAGCCCCCGGGGGGCGGGAGATCGAGAGACCCAGTACTTC. The encoded protein is CASSPRGAGDRETQYF.

V gene TRBV6-6 combines with J gene TRBJ1-1; D perhaps matches TRBD1 (5 bases). The CDR3 is 14 residues long. V shed 0 bases and J shed 3 bases, with 8 bases lying between them. Germline V gene lookup returns CDR1 MNHNY and CDR2 SVGAGI (reference sequence). CDR3 bases: TGTGCCAGCAGTTACTCGACGGGGGACACTGAAGCTTTCTTT. Protein product: CASSYSTGDTEAFF.

The V call is TRBV6-5, the J call TRBJ2-5; unclear D gene. In germline, CDR1 is MNHEY, CDR2 SVGAGI. Trimming stripped 8 bases from V and 1 base from J, with 11 bases between. CDR3 length: 13 residues. The CDR3 bases are TGTGCCAGCGGCTACGGGTCCCAAGAGACCCAGTACTTC. Amino acid sequence: CASGYGSQETQYF.

The chain couples TRBV4-3 to TRBJ2-7; possible D gene TRBD1, 6 bases. Germline CDR1 reads LGHNA; CDR2 reads YSLEER. The V end lost 3 bases, the J end lost 3 bases, and 15 bases lay between the germline ends. The length of the CDR3 is 15 residues. For the CDR3, the DNA is TGCGCCAGCAGCCAGGCCCGGAGACAGGTCTACGAGCAGTACTTC. Its protein product is CASSQARRQVYEQYF.

The sample holds one count of this clone. The V gene is TRBV9, the J gene TRBJ2-3; D unresolved. The germline V gene encodes CDR1 SGDLS and CDR2 YYNGEE. Trimming removed 7 bases from V and 8 bases from J, with 8 bases in between. The CDR3 is 10 residues long. The CDR3: CASGLGTQYF. In DNA, the CDR3 is TGTGCCAGCGGTTTGGGTACGCAGTATTTT.

A few counts support this clone. V is TRBV29-1 and J is TRBJ2-4, with a tentative D call TRBD1 (6 bases). Trimming removed 4 bases at V and 1 base at J, with 11 bases between. Germline V gene lookup returns CDR1 SQVTM and CDR2 ANQGSEA. The length of the CDR3 is 14 residues. CDR3 coding DNA: TGCAGCGTTGTGGGGGCTTGGGCCAAAAACATTCAGTACTTC. Residues: CSVVGAWAKNIQYF.

This clone was observed at least ten times. The same CDR3 is also encoded by other DNA sequences in this sample. In nucleotides, the CDR3 is TGCGCCAGCAGCCAAGAGGGGGGATCCTCCTACAATGAGCAGTTCTTC. This translates into CASSQEGGSSYNEQFF. V usage is TRBV4-3 and J usage is TRBJ2-1, with D maybe TRBD2 (6 bases). Germline loops: CDR1 LGHNA, CDR2 YSLEER. This CDR3 contains 16 residues. Between the trimmed V and J ends, which lost 0 bases and 0 bases, there was a span of 9 bases.

The chain employs TRBV4-2 and TRBJ2-3, with D uncertain. The ends were cut back, 4 bases at V and 5 bases at J, with 16 bases in the middle. The CDR3 runs to 15 residues. CDR1 is LGHNA and CDR2 is YNFKEQ in the germline V gene. The CDR3 coding sequence is TGTGCCAGCAGCCGGGGTTTTGGGCCTGAAGATACGCAGTATTTT. Amino acids: CASSRGFGPEDTQYF.

Written as DNA, the CDR3 is TGTGCCAGCAGCTCCACATTACGAGGCTACACCTTC. Translating gives CASSSTLRGYTF. The chain uses TRBV7-2 and TRBJ1-2; D gene uncertain. Germline V lookup: CDR1 SGHTA, CDR2 FQGNSA. V was cut by 4 bases and J by 8 bases, with 11 bases left in between. This CDR3 is 12 amino acids long.